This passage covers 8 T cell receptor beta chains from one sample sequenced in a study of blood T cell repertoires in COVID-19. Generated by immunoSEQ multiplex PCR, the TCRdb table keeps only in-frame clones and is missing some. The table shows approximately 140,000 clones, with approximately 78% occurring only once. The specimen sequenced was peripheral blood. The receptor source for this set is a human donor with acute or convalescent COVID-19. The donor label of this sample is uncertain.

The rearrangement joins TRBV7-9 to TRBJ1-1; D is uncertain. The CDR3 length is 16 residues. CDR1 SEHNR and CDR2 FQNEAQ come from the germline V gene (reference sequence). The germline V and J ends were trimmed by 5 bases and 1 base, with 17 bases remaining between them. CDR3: CASSPTSGVRNTEAFF. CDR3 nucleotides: TGTGCCAGCAGCCCGACTAGTGGGGTCAGGAACACTGAAGCTTTCTTT.

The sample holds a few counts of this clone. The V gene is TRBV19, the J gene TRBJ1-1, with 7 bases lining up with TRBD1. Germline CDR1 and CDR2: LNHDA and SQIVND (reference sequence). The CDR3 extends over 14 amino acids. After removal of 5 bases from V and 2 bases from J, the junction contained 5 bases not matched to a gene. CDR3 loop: CASSQTGRNTEAFF. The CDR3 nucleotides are TGTGCCAGTAGTCAGACAGGGAGAAACACTGAAGCTTTCTTT.

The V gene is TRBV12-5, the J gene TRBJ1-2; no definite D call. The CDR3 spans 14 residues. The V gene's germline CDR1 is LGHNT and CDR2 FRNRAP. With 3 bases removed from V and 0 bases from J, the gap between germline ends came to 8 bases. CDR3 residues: CASGFEASNYGYTF. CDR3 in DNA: TGTGCTAGTGGTTTCGAGGCCTCTAACTATGGCTACACCTTC.

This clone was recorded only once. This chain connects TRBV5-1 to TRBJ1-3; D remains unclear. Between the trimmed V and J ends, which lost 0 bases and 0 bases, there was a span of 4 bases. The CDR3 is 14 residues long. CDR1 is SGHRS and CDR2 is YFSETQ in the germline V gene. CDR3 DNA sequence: TGCGCCAGCAGCTTGGTCTCCTCTGGAAACACCATATATTTT. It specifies CASSLVSSGNTIYF.

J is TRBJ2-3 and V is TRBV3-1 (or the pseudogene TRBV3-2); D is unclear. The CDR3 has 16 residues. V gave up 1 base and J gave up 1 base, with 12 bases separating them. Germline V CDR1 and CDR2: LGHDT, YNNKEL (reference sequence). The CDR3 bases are TGTGCCAGCAGCCAAGGACGATACAGCCGCACAGATACGCAGTATTTT. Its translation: CASSQGRYSRTDTQYF.

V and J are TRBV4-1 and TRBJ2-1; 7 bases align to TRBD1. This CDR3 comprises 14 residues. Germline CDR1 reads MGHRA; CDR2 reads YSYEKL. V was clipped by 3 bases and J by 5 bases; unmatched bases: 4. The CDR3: CASSHRQGNNEQFF. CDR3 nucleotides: TGCGCCAGCAGCCACAGACAGGGAAACAATGAGCAGTTCTTC.

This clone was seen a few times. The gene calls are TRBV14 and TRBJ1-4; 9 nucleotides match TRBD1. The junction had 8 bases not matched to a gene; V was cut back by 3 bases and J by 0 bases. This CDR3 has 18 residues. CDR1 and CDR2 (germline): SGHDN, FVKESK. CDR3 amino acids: CASSQETGGSATNEKLFF. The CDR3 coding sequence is TGTGCCAGCAGCCAGGAAACAGGGGGCTCCGCAACTAATGAAAAACTGTTTTTT.

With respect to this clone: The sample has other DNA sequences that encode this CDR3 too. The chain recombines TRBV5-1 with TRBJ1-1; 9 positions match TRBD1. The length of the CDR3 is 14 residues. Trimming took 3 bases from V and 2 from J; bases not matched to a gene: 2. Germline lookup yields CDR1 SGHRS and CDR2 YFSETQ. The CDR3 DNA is TGCGCCAGCAGCTCGGACAGGGGTAACACTGAAGCTTTCTTT. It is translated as CASSSDRGNTEAFF. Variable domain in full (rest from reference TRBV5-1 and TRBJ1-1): KAGVTQTPRYLIKTRGQQVTLSCSPISGHRSVSWYQQTPGQGLQFLFEYFSETQRNKGNFPGRFSGRQFSNSRSEMNVSTLELGDSALYLCASSSDRGNTEAFFGQGTRLTVV.